The 17 T cell receptor beta chains given below trace back to one sample, sequenced in a study of shared clonotypes between healthy human individuals. Here immunoSEQ multiplex PCR was the method, and the copy in TCRdb shows in-frame clones only, minus some. The data hold about 2 million clones, with 90% to 95% observed a single time. The sequenced sample consisted of naive CD4+ T cells sorted from blood. Indicated subset: CD45RA+ positively selected. The receptors come from a man aged 18 to 30 in good health.

The chain combines TRBV28 with TRBJ1-4; 8 bases fit TRBD1. Losses at the gene ends were 6 bases for V and 8 bases for J; bases not matched to a gene: 8. Germline CDR1 is MDHEN and CDR2 is SYDVKM. The CDR3 extends over 14 amino acids. CDR3 bases: TGTGCCAGCAGGGGGGCAGGGGGCGACGAAAAACTGTTTTTT. Translation: CASRGAGGDEKLFF.

This clone showed up just a few times. The sample holds other DNA sequences that translate to the same CDR3. The chain links TRBV6-5 to TRBJ2-2; D is unresolved. Germline V gene sequence: CDR1 MNHEY, CDR2 SVGAGI. This CDR3 is 11 amino acids long. V dropped 7 bases and J dropped 2 bases, with 2 bases sitting between them. CDR3 DNA sequence: TGTGCCAGCACTAACACCGGGGAGCTGTTTTTT. Protein: CASTNTGELFF.

V is TRBV25-1 and J is TRBJ1-1, with TRBD1 identical over 9 bases. Germline V gene sequence: CDR1 MGHDK, CDR2 SYGVNS. V dropped 3 bases and J dropped 4; count of bases not matched to a gene: 9. The CDR3 covers 16 residues. The CDR3: CASSDPFNRGPTEAFF. The CDR3 DNA sequence: TGTGCCAGCAGTGACCCCTTTAACAGGGGGCCCACTGAAGCTTTCTTT. The full variable domain, its missing parts supplied by reference TRBV25-1 and TRBJ1-1, is EADIYQTPRYLVIGTGKKITLECSQTMGHDKMYWYQQDPGMELHLIHYSYGVNSTEKGDLSSESTVSRIRTEHFPLTLESARPSHTSQYLCASSDPFNRGPTEAFFGQGTRLTVV.

The chain couples TRBV10-3 to TRBJ2-3; D may be TRBD1 (6 bases). The CDR3 runs to 17 residues. The V end was cut by 3 bases, the J end by 6 bases, with 22 bases between. Per germline, CDR1 ENHRY and CDR2 SYGVKD. The CDR3 bases are TGTGCCATCAGTGAATCCATAAGCGCAGGGGCGGCGGATACGCAGTATTTT. Its translation: CAISESISAGAADTQYF.

In DNA, the CDR3 is TGTGCCAGCAGTTCGGTCGAGGAGAACACTGAAGCTTTCTTT. Translating it yields CASSSVEENTEAFF. The rearrangement links TRBV28 to TRBJ1-1; no reliable D call. Germline lookup yields CDR1 MDHEN and CDR2 SYDVKM. This CDR3 spans 14 amino acids. The ends were cut back, 4 bases at V and 1 base at J, with 10 bases in the middle. The full variable domain, rest sourced from reference TRBV28 and TRBJ1-1, is DVKVTQSSRYLVKRTGEKVFLECVQDMDHENMFWYRQDPGLGLRLIYFSYDVKMKEKGDIPEGYSVSREKKERFSLILESASTNQTSMYLCASSSVEENTEAFFGQGTRLTVV.

The CDR3 region is CASSLGASGSLVSETQYF. CDR3 nucleotide sequence: TGTGCCAGCAGCTTAGGTGCTAGCGGGAGTTTAGTGTCGGAGACCCAGTACTTC. The chain carries TRBV7-9 and TRBJ2-5, with 10 bases aligning to TRBD2. The CDR3 covers 18 residues. In germline, CDR1 is SEHNR, CDR2 FQNEAQ (reference sequence). After removal of 1 base from V and 5 bases from J, the junction contained 13 bases not matched to a gene. Complete variable domain (other parts from reference TRBV7-9 and TRBJ2-5): DTGVSQNPRHKITKRGQNVTFRCDPISEHNRLYWYRQTLGQGPEFLTYFQNEAQLEKSRLLSDRFSAERPKGSFSTLEIQRTEQGDSAMYLCASSLGASGSLVSETQYFGPGTRLLVL.

The chain combines TRBV11-3 with TRBJ2-3; 11 bases match TRBD2. This CDR3 has 16 residues. In germline, CDR1 is SGHNT, CDR2 YENEEA. The junction had 5 bases not matched to a gene; V was cut back by 5 bases and J by 1 base. The CDR3 bases are TGTGCCAGCAGCACCGCGACTAGCGGGGGCACAGATACGCAGTATTTT. Translating it yields CASSTATSGGTDTQYF.

In this sample, this clone turned up once. V is TRBV6-5 and J is TRBJ2-1; D is perhaps TRBD2 (5 bases). Germline loops: CDR1 MNHEY, CDR2 SVGAGI. Deletions cut 4 bases from V and 7 bases from J, with 14 bases between. This CDR3 region has 14 residues. CDR3 bases: TGTGCCAGCAGTTTACTAGATCCGGGGAATGAGCAGTTCTTC. Encoded protein: CASSLLDPGNEQFF.

The gene calls are TRBV9 and TRBJ2-7, with 7 bases fitting TRBD1. J lost 5 bases, V lost 4 bases, and 9 bases had no gene match. The V gene's germline CDR1 is SGDLS and CDR2 YYNGEE. This CDR3 has 14 amino acids. CDR3 sequence: CASSPRQGSNEQYF. The CDR3 DNA is TGTGCCAGCAGCCCCCGACAGGGAAGTAACGAGCAGTACTTC.

V usage is TRBV5-6 and J usage is TRBJ2-4; a weak D match, TRBD2 (5 bases). Germline loops: CDR1 SGHDT, CDR2 YYEEEE. CDR3 length equals 14 residues. V dropped 2 bases and J dropped 2 bases, with 8 bases sitting between them. CDR3 bases: TGTGCCAGCAGCTTCGGGGTGACCAAAAACATTCAGTACTTC. It translates to CASSFGVTKNIQYF.

The chain links TRBV6-5 to TRBJ2-5; D unresolved. Deletions cut 2 bases from V and 5 bases from J, with 15 bases between. Germline CDR1 reads MNHEY; CDR2 reads SVGAGI. The CDR3 consists of 15 residues. CDR3 nucleotide sequence: TGTGCCAGCAGTTACACTCCTTGGGGTATGGAGACCCAGTACTTC. Its protein is CASSYTPWGMETQYF.

The chain has TRBV11-2 and TRBJ2-3; D is perhaps TRBD2 (6 bases). Looked up from germline, CDR1 is SGHAT and CDR2 is FQNNGV. The CDR3 is made up of 17 amino acids. V dropped 1 base and J dropped 2 bases, with 16 bases sitting between them. This CDR3 is CASSLGPWRDLTDTQYF. In DNA form, the CDR3 reads TGTGCCAGCAGCTTAGGTCCTTGGCGGGACCTCACAGATACGCAGTATTTT.

The chain uses TRBV2 and TRBJ1-5; D gene unclear. The germline V gene encodes CDR1 SNHLY and CDR2 FYNNEI. CDR3 length equals 15 residues. The V gene lost 5 bases and the J gene lost 3 bases, with 14 bases spanning the gap. CDR3 protein: CASSMGREANQPQHF. CDR3 coding DNA: TGTGCCAGCAGTATGGGGAGGGAGGCCAATCAGCCCCAGCATTTT.

The CDR3 nucleotides read TGTGCCAGCAGTCGTAGGGGATTAGGAGGAAACACCATATATTTT. The encoded protein is CASSRRGLGGNTIYF. This chain connects TRBV5-8 to TRBJ1-3; the D gene is possibly TRBD1 (5 bases). V was pared by 5 bases and J by 4 bases, with 16 bases between. This CDR3 spans 15 amino acids. CDR1 SGHTS and CDR2 YDEGEE come from the germline V gene.

The count of this clone is one. Other DNA sequences in this specimen translate into the identical CDR3. The chain recombines TRBV18 with TRBJ2-3; 8 nucleotides align to TRBD2. Trimming at V came to 6 bases and at J to 0 bases, leaving 5 bases not matched to a gene. From germline, CDR1 is KGHSH and CDR2 LQKENI. The length of the CDR3 is 15 residues. The CDR3, as DNA: TGTGCCAGCTCCCTACTAGCGGCTAGCACAGATACGCAGTATTTT. The encoded protein is CASSLLAASTDTQYF.

This clone was counted between two and nine times. The sample has other DNA sequences that encode this CDR3 too. CDR3 in DNA: TGTGCCAGCAGGGAGACAGGGTTTAATGAAAAACTGTTTTTT. It translates to CASRETGFNEKLFF. The V and J genes are TRBV25-1 and TRBJ1-4; 7 nucleotides agree with TRBD1. V gave up 6 bases and J gave up 4 bases; unmatched junction bases: 5. Germline CDR1 and CDR2: MGHDK and SYGVNS. The CDR3 length is 14 residues.

The CDR3 region has the DNA TGTGCCAGCAGCTTAGATCGCCAGACAGGGGTGGTAAGGAACACTGAAGCTTTCTTT. This gives the protein CASSLDRQTGVVRNTEAFF. The rearrangement joins TRBV11-2 to TRBJ1-1; TRBD1 aligns across 8 bases. The V gene's germline CDR1 is SGHAT and CDR2 FQNNGV. CDR3 size: 19 residues. With 0 bases clipped from V and 1 base from J, the junction kept 13 bases outside the gene matches.